This TCR beta chain was profiled in a study of blood T cells in healthy people across ages. Together with a sample-barcoded 5' primer, a J-beta primer mix was included in a second PCR lasting about 6 to 11 cycles. Each cDNA molecule carried a tag from a template-switch adaptor that contained 12 random nucleotides. TCRdb reprocessed the 5' RACE reads via MiXCR and lists one record per CDR3 protein. The sample has about 930,000 distinct CDR3 sequences; almost 30% are singletons. Trimming pared 2 bases from V and 1 base from J, leaving 11 bases between. The germline V gene encodes CDR1 SGHRS and CDR2 YFSETQ. The CDR3 has 15 residues. The table lists this clonotype with a few counts. This sample was also put to use in a study of T cells of mothers and their children. That study reports: Both sample barcodes and 2-4 random nucleotides came from the M1S primer of the second PCR.

What was sequenced was blood. The V gene is TRBV5-1, the J gene TRBJ2-3; D may be TRBD2 (5 bases). This TCR was sampled from a woman aged 35 to 49 in good health. CDR3 nucleotides: TGCGCCAGCAGCTTCCGGGGATCGGGCACAGATACGCAGTATTTT. Its translation: CASSFRGSGTDTQYF.